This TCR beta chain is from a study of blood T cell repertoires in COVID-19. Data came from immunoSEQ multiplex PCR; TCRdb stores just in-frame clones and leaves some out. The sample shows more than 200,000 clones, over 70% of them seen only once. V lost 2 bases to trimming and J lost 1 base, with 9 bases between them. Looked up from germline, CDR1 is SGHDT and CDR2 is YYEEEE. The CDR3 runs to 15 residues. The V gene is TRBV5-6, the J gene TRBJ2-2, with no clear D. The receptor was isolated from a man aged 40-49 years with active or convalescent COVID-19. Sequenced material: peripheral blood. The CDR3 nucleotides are TGTGCCAGCAGCTTAACGGTCCAGAACACCGGGGAGCTGTTTTTT. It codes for CASSLTVQNTGELFF. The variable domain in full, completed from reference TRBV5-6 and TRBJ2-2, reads DAGVTQSPTHLIKTRGQQVTLRCSPKSGHDTVSWYQQALGQGPQFIFQYYEEEERQRGNFPDRFSGHQFPNYSSELNVNALLLGDSALYLCASSLTVQNTGELFFGEGSRLTVL.